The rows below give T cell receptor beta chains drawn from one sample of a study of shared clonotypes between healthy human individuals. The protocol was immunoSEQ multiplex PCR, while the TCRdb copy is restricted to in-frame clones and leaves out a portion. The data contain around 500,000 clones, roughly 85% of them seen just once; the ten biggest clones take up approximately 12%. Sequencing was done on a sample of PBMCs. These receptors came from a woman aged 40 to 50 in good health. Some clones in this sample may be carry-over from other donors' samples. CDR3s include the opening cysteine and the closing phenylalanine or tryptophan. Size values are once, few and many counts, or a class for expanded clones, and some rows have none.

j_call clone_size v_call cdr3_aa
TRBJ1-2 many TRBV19 CASSPQGGKGYGYTF
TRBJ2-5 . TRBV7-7 CASSLGLAGEETQYF
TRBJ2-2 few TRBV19 CASSIAQTGAGTGELFF
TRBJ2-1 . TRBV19 CASSIVPTSGSSEQFF
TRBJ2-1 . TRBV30 CAWGAGTSGYNEQFF
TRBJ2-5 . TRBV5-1 CASRVTGGPETQYF
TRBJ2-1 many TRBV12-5 CASGLAPTFSGPPNQDEQFF
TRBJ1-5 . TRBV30 CAWSVSGNANQPQHF
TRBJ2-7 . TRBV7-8 CASSVRQGTYEQYF
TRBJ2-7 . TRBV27 CASGAIAGGVYEQYF
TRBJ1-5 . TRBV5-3 CARSPEGSNQPQHF
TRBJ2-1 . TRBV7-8 CASSLVWQYNEQFF
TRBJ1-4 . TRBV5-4 CASSLGRDNEKLFF
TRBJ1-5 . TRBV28 CASSWTGGGRNQPQHF
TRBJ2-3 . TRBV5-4 CASSRGTPWDTQYF
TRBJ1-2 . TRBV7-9 CASSLIGYGYTF
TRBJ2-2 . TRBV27 CASSWTTDGELFF
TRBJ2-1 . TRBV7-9 CASSLVLAVNEQFF
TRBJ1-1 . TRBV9 CASTRMGNTEAFF
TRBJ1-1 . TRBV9 CASSVGQGGYTEAFF
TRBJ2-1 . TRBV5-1 CASSLEGSGSNEQFF
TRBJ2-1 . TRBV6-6 CASRSGVARYEQFF
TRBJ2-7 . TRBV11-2 CASSQGRYEQYF
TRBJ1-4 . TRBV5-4 CASSSGGDLDTNEKLFF
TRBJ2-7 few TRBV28 CASSFNYEQYF
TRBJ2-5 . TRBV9 CASSVGGSETQYF
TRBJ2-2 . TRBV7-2 CASRTGSGELFF
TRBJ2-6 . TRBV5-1 CASSLRGGAVSGANVLTF
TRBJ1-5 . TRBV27 CASSLEGQGNQPQHF
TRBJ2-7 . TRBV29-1 CSVVWLAGATSSYEQYF
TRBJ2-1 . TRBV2 CASRSTSGMHNEQFF
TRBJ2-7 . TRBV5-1 CASSYSAVAGPYEQYF
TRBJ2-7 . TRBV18 CASSPSTASTEQYF
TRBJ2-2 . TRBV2 CASSGTGGYTGELFF
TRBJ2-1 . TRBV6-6 CASSYSASGSYNEQFF
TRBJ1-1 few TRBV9 CASSSFGVPEAFF
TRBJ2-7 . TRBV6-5 CASTLTPDSGGEQYF
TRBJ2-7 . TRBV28 CASTLRGQGAYF
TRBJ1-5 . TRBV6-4 CASSEEDGLQPQHF
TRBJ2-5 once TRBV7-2 CASSLAGSNKETQYF